This section outlines one TCR beta chain sequence together with its context. This entry comes from a study of cytomegalovirus exposure and HLA in healthy donors. The PCR employed 60 Vbeta primers together with 13 Jbeta primers. Profiling relied on immunoSEQ multiplex PCR, and the TCRdb table lists in-frame clones only, not all of them. The repertoire has 150,000 or so clones, approximately 80% of them found once; the top ten carry over 5%. Germline values: CDR1 WSHSY, CDR2 SAAADI. The CDR3 is 15 residues long. V shed 4 bases and J 0 bases; nucleotides not matched to a gene: 1. The V and J genes are TRBV10-2 and TRBJ2-1; 9 positions agree with TRBD2. The TCR sequence derives from a middle-aged woman in good health and CMV-seropositive. Sequencing input: PBMCs. This CDR3 is CASSGSGGSYNEQFF. Written as DNA, the CDR3 is TGCGCCAGCAGTGGTAGCGGGGGCTCCTACAATGAGCAGTTCTTC.